The 13 T cell receptor beta chains below were found in one sample sequenced in a study of blood T cell repertoires in COVID-19. Method: immunoSEQ multiplex PCR; TCRdb's copy keeps in-frame clones and lacks some. In the table there are more than 65,000 clones, about 85% of which are singletons. Sequencing was performed on peripheral blood. All receptors come from a man in his sixties with active or convalescent COVID-19.

This rearrangement joins TRBV11-2 to TRBJ1-5; D is perhaps TRBD1 (6 bases). Germline values: CDR1 SGHAT, CDR2 FQNNGV. Deletions cut 0 bases from V and 6 bases from J, with 9 bases between. This CDR3 contains 14 residues. The CDR3 reads CASSLDRGSQPQHF. CDR3 nucleotides: TGTGCCAGCAGCTTAGACAGGGGAAGTCAGCCCCAGCATTTT.

The chain recombines TRBV11-3 with TRBJ2-7; maybe TRBD2 (5 bases). Trimming shortened V by 5 bases and J by 2 bases, and 13 bases separated the two germline ends. This CDR3 is 14 amino acids long. CDR1 is SGHNT and CDR2 is YENEEA in the germline V gene. DNA for the CDR3: TGTGCCAGCAGCCCAGCTGACGGGACCTACGAGCAGTACTTC. Residues: CASSPADGTYEQYF.

This chain links TRBV2 with TRBJ2-1, with 10 positions matching TRBD2. Germline CDR1 SNHLY, CDR2 FYNNEI. The trim removed 4 bases at V and 7 bases at J, leaving 4 bases unmatched. The CDR3 consists of 14 residues. This CDR3 reads CASSAERGGNEQFF. CDR3 DNA: TGTGCCAGCAGTGCTGAGCGGGGGGGGAATGAGCAGTTCTTC.

V gene TRBV6-2 or TRBV6-3 combines with J gene TRBJ2-3, with 12 nucleotides matching TRBD2. This CDR3 has 16 residues. With 6 bases clipped from V and 7 bases from J, the junction kept 11 bases outside the gene matches. The V gene's germline CDR1 is MNHEY and CDR2 SVGEGT. CDR3: CASRPSGGASFHTQYF. The CDR3 DNA reads as TGTGCCAGCAGGCCTAGCGGGGGGGCTTCGTTCCATACGCAGTATTTT.

The chain couples TRBV5-6 to TRBJ2-2; 7 bases agree with TRBD2. CDR1 and CDR2 (germline): SGHDT, YYEEEE. The CDR3 totals 14 residues. Losses at the gene ends were 1 base for V and 4 bases for J; bases not matched to a gene: 1. The DNA of the CDR3 is TGTGCCAGCAGCTTGCGGGGGGTCACCGGGGAGCTGTTTTTT. This encodes CASSLRGVTGELFF.

The CDR3 DNA sequence: TGTGCCAGCAGCTTTTCTAGCGGGGGGGCCGGAGAGACCCAGTACTTC. Encoded protein: CASSFSSGGAGETQYF. This chain joins TRBV7-2 and TRBJ2-5; TRBD2 aligns across 12 bases. The trim removed 3 bases at V and 4 bases at J, leaving 6 bases unmatched. This CDR3 has 16 amino acids. The germline gives CDR1 SGHTA, CDR2 FQGNSA.

In this sample, this clone turned up a few times. This sequence joins TRBV6-1 and TRBJ1-2; 7 bases are a match to TRBD1. This CDR3 comprises 13 residues. Per the germline V gene, CDR1 is MNHNS and CDR2 is SASEGT. V lost 3 bases and J lost 9; bases outside the gene matches: 7. CDR3: CASSDPTGASYTF. In DNA, the CDR3 is TGTGCCAGCAGTGACCCAACAGGGGCGAGCTACACCTTC.

J is TRBJ2-7 and V is TRBV4-1; 8 bases line up with TRBD2. V shed 0 bases and J 4 bases; nucleotides not matched to a gene: 8. CDR1 MGHRA and CDR2 YSYEKL come from the germline V gene. The CDR3 runs 16 residues. CDR3 region: CASSQEERGGGYEQYF. As DNA, the CDR3 is TGCGCCAGCAGCCAAGAAGAACGGGGGGGCGGTTACGAGCAGTACTTC.

The gene calls are TRBV6-5 and TRBJ1-4, with D possibly matching TRBD1 (6 bases). CDR1 and CDR2 from the germline V gene are MNHEY and SVGAGI. The V and J ends lost 6 bases and 0 bases respectively, with 11 bases between them. The length of the CDR3 is 15 residues. DNA for the CDR3: TGTGCCAGCAGCCGAAGGACAGCAACTAATGAAAAACTGTTTTTT. Translation: CASSRRTATNEKLFF.

The gene calls are TRBV5-6 and TRBJ1-1, with D tentatively TRBD1 (6 bases). Trimming took off 2 bases at V and 1 base at J, with 9 bases between the two ends. This CDR3 is built from 14 residues. The germline V gene encodes CDR1 SGHDT and CDR2 YYEEEE. The CDR3 coding sequence is TGTGCCAGCAGCTTAACAGGGTGGAACACTGAAGCTTTCTTT. Translated: CASSLTGWNTEAFF.

This clone was seen only once. V gene TRBV2 combines with J gene TRBJ1-2, with D hard to call. Germline CDR1 and CDR2: SNHLY and FYNNEI. Trimming shortened V by 7 bases and J by 4 bases, and 13 bases separated the two germline ends. This CDR3 is built from 13 residues. CDR3 sequence (DNA): TGTGCCAGCAATCTGGCGGGGTCCTATGGCTACACCTTC. It encodes CASNLAGSYGYTF.

The rearrangement joins TRBV21-1 to TRBJ2-5; the D call TRBD2 from the table was never checked on the DNA. TRBV21-1 is flagged as a pseudogene. The CDR3 is made up of 15 amino acids. CDR3 in amino acids: CASSKRSGGAETQYF. As DNA, the CDR3 is TGTGCCAGCAGCAAACGGAGCGGGGGGGCAGAGACCCAGTACTTC.

The chain joins TRBV2 to TRBJ1-6; TRBD1 matches at 7 bases. Germline V CDR1 and CDR2: SNHLY, FYNNEI. V was pared by 6 bases and J by 0 bases, with 5 bases of the junction left unmatched. The CDR3 contains 16 residues. The CDR3 sequence: CASRDRESSYNSPLHF. The DNA for the CDR3 is TGTGCCAGCAGAGACAGGGAGAGCTCCTATAATTCACCCCTCCACTTT.